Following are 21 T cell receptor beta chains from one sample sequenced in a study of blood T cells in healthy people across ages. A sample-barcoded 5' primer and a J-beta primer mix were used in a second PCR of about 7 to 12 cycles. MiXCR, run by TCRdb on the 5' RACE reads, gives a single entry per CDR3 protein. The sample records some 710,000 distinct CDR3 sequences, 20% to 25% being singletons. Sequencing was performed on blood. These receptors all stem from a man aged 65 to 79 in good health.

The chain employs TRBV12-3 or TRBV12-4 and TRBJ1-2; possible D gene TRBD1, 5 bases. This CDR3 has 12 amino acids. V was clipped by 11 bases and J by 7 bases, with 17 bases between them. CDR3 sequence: CAGGNRFGGYTF. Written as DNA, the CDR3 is TGTGCCGGGGGGAATCGTTTCGGTGGCTACACCTTC.

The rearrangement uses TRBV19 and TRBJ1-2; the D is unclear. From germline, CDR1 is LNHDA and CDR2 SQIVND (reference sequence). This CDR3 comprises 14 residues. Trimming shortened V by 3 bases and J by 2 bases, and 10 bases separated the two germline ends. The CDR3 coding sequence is TGTGCCAGTAGTATGGGCCAGCCAAACTATGGCTACACCTTC. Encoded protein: CASSMGQPNYGYTF.

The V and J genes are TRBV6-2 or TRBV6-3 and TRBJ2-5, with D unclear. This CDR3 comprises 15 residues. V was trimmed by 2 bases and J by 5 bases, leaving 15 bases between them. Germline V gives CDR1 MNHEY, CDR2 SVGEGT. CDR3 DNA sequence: TGTGCCAGCAGTTACATGGGCGAGTCAACGGAGACCCAGTACTTC. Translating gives CASSYMGESTETQYF.

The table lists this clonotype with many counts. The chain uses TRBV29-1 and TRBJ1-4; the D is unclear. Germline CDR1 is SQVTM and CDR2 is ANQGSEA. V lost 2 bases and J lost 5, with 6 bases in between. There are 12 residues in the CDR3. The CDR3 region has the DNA TGCAGCGTTGAACAGTGGAATGAAAAACTGTTTTTT. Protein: CSVEQWNEKLFF.

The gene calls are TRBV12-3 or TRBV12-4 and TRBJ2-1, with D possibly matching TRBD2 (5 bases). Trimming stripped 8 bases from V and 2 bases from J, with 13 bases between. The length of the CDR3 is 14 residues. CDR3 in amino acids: CASSSGRTYNEQFF. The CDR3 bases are TGTGCCAGCTCGTCGGGGAGAACCTACAATGAGCAGTTCTTC.

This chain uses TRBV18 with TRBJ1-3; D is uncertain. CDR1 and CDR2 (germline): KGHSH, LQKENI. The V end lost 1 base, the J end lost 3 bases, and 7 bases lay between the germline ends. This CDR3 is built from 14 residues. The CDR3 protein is CASSPQGNGNTIYF. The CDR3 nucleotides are TGTGCCAGCTCACCACAGGGTAATGGAAACACCATATATTTT.

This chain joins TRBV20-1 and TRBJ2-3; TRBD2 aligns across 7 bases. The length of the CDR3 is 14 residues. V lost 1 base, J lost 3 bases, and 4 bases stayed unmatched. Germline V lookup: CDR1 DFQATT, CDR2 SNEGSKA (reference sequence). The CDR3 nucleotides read TGCAGTGCTAGAGCCCCTAGCGGAACAGATACGCAGTATTTT. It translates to CSARAPSGTDTQYF.

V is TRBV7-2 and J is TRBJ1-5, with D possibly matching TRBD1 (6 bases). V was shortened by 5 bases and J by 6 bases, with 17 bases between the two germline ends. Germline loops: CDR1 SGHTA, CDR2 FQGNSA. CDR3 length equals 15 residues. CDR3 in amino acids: CASSVTTGSGQPQHF. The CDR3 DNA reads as TGTGCCAGCAGCGTAACGACAGGTTCCGGTCAGCCCCAGCATTTT.

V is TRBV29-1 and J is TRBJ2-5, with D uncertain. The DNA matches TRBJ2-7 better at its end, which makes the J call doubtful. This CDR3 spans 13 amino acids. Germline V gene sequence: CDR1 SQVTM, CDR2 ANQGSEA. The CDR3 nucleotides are TGCAGCGTTGAATCCGGGTCGGCGGCCGAGCAGTACTTC. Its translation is CSVESGSAAEQYF.

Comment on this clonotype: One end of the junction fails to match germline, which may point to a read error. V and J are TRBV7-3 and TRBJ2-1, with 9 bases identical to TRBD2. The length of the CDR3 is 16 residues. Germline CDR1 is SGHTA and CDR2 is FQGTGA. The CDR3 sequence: CASSQAPGLAYDEQFF. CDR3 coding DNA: TGTGCCAGCAGTCAAGCGCCGGGACTAGCCTACGATGAGCAGTTCTTC.

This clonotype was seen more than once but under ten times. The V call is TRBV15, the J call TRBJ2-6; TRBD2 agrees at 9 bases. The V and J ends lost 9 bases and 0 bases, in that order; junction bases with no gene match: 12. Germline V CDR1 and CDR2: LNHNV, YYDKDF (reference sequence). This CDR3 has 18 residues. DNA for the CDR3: TGTGCCACGAAACCATCACTAGCGGGCAGCTCTGGGGCCAACGTCCTGACTTTC. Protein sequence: CATKPSLAGSSGANVLTF.

CDR3 residues: CASSLLPSHGYTF. For the CDR3, the DNA is TGTGCCAGCAGTTTGCTGCCTTCCCATGGCTACACCTTC. The J gene is TRBJ1-2, the V gene TRBV28; D gene unclear. V dropped 3 bases and J dropped 6 bases, with 11 bases sitting between them. The CDR3 covers 13 residues. From germline, CDR1 is MDHEN and CDR2 SYDVKM.

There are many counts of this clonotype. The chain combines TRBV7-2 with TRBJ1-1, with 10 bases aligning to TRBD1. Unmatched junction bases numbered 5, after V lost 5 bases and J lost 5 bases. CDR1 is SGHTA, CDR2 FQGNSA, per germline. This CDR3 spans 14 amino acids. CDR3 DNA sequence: TGTGCCAGCAGCACCAGGGACAGGGGAACTGAAGCTTTCTTT. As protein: CASSTRDRGTEAFF.

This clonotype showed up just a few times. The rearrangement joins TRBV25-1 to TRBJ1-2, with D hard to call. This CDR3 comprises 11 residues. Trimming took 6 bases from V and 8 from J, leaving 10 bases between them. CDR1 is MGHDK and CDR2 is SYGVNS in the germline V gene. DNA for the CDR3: TGTGCCAGCAGCACGGCCGTGGGCTACACCTTC. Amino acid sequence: CASSTAVGYTF.

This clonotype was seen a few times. CDR3 sequence: CASRTGGLAGANVLTF. The CDR3, as DNA: TGTGCCAGCAGAACAGGGGGATTGGCTGGGGCCAACGTCCTGACTTTC. The V and J genes are TRBV27 and TRBJ2-6; 8 bases agree with TRBD1. This CDR3 has 16 residues. Trimming took 6 bases from V and 2 from J; bases not matched to a gene: 6. CDR1 is MNHEY and CDR2 is SMNVEV in the germline V gene (reference sequence).

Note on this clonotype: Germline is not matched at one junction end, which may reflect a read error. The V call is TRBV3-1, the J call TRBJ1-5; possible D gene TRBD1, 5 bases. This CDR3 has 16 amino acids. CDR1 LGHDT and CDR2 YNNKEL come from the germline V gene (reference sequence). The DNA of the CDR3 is TGTGCCAGCAGTCGGGGGACTGGAAGGAACAATCAGTCCCAGCATTTT. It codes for CASSRGTGRNNQSQHF.

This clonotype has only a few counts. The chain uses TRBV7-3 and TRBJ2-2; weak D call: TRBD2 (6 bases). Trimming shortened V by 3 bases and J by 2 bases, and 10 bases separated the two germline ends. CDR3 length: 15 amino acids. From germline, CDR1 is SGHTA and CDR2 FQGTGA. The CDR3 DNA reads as TGTGCCAGCAGCTTCACTAGCACAAACACCGGGGAGCTGTTTTTT. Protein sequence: CASSFTSTNTGELFF.

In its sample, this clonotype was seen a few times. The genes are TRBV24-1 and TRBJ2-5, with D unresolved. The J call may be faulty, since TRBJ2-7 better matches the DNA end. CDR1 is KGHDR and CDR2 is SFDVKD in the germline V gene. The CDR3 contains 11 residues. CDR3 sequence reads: CAPEEIYEQYV. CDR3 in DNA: TGTGCCCCAGAGGAGATCTACGAGCAGTACGTC.

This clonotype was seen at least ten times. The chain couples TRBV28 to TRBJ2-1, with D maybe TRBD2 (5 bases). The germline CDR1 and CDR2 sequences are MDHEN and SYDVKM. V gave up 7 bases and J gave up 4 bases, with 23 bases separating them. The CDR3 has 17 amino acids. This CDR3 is CASTPAGRTQKYNEQFF. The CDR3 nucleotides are TGTGCCAGCACCCCGGCGGGTAGGACGCAGAAATACAATGAGCAGTTCTTC. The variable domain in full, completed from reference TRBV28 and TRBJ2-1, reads DVKVTQSSRYLVKRTGEKVFLECVQDMDHENMFWYRQDPGLGLRLIYFSYDVKMKEKGDIPEGYSVSREKKERFSLILESASTNQTSMYLCASTPAGRTQKYNEQFFGPGTRLTVL.

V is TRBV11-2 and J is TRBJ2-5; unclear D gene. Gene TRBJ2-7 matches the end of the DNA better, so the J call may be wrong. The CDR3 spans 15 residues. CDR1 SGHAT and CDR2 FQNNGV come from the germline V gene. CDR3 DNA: TGTGCCAGCAGCTTAGAGAGTTTGAGCTCCTACGAGCAGTACTTC. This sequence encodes CASSLESLSSYEQYF.

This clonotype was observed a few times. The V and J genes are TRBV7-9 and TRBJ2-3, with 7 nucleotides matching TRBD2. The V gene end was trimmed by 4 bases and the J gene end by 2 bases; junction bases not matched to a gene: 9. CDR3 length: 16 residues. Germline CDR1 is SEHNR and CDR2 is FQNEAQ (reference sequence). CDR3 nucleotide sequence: TGTGCCAGCAGCTCCACTAGCGTCTCCCTCACAGATACGCAGTATTTT. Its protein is CASSSTSVSLTDTQYF.